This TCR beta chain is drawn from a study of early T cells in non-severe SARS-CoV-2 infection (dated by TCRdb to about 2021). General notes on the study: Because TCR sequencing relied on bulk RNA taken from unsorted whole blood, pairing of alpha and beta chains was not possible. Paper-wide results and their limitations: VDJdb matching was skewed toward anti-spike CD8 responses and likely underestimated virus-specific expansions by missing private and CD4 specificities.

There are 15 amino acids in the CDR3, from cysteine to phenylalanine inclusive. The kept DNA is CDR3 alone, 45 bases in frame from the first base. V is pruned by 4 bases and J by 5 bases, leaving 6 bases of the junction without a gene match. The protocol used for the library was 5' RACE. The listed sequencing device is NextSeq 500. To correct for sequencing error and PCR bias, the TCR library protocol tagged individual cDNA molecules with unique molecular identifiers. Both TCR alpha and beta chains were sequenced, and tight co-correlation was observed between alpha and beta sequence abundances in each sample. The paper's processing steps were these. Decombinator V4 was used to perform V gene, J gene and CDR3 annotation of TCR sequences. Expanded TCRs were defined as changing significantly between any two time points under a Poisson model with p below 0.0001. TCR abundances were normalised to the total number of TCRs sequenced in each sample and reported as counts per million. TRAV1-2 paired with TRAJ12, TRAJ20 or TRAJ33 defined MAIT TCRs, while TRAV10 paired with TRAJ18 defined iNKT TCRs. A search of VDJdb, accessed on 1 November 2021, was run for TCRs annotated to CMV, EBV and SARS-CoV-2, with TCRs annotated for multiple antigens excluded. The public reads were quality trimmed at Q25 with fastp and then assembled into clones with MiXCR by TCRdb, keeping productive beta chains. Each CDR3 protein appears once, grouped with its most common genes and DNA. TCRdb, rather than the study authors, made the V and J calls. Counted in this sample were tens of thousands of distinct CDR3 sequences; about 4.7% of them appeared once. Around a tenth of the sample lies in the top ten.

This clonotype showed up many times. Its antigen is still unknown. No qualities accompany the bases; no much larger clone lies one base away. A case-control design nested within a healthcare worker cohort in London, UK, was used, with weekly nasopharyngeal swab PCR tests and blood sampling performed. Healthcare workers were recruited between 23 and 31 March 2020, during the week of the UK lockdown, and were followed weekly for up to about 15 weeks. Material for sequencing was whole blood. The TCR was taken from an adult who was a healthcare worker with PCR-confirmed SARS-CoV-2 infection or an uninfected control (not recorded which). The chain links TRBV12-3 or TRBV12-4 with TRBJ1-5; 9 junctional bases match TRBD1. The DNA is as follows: TGTGCCAGCAGTTCGGGACAGGGAAGGCATCAGCCCCAGCATTTT. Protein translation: CASSSGQGRHQPQHF.